In its sample, the clone carrying this T cell receptor (beta chain) was seen a few times. This specimen comes from a study of shared clonotypes between healthy human individuals. At the level of the study: Those who served as donors were a couple of women and a few men between the ages of 18 and 49.

This CDR3 contains 11 residues. The J segment lost 11 bases and the V segment lost 10 bases, leaving 10 bases of the junction unmatched. Germline CDR1 is SNHLY and CDR2 is FYNNEI. Clones were read by immunoSEQ multiplex PCR, and TCRdb kept only the in-frame ones, dropping some. The top ten hold more than 0.35% of the sample, which has roughly 2,300,000 clones, 85% to 95% seen once. The authors divided CD4+ cells into CD45RA+ naive and CD45RA-negative memory subsets. The TCR sequence derives from a man aged 18 to 29 in good health. Some clones in this sample may be carry-over from other donors' samples. The gene calls are TRBV2 and TRBJ1-1; TRBD1 aligns across 7 bases. Sequences were obtained from naive CD4+ T cells from PBMCs. The subset is: CD45RA+ positively selected. The CDR3 region has the DNA TGTGCCACCCTACGGACAGGATCGGCTTTCTTT. Its translation: CATLRTGSAFF.